Described below is a single TCR beta chain sequence and its context. The sample belongs to a study of memory CD8 T cells in hepatitis C reinfection. Study as a whole: Pre-reinfection samples were taken 55 to 20 weeks before detection.

Germline V gene sequence: CDR1 SEHNR, CDR2 FQNEAQ (reference sequence). Trimming left V 5 bases short and J 3 bases short, with 13 bases between. This CDR3 has 14 residues. Time point specified: pre-reinfection, 55 to 20 weeks before reinfection detection. The sorted cells went straight to TCR sequencing with no prior in vitro expansion. Donors were people who inject drugs in the Montreal HEPCO cohort. TCRdb's table, derived via immunoSEQ multiplex PCR, lists solely in-frame clones and lacks some. The sample contains just over 50,000 clones, about nine tenths of which appear only once. The V call is TRBV7-9, the J call TRBJ1-2; no firm D call. Sequencing input: naive CD8+ T cells sorted from blood. This clonotype was sampled from a young man with hepatitis C virus infection. The CDR3 DNA reads TGTGCCAGCAGCGCAGACGTTGACTACTATGGCTACACCTTC. Translating it yields CASSADVDYYGYTF.